The rows below give T cell receptor beta chains drawn from one sample of a study of shared clonotypes between healthy human individuals. TCRdb's copy holds only in-frame clones and misses some; the assay was immunoSEQ multiplex PCR. The table shows about 2.1 million clones, with around 93% occurring only once. What was sequenced was naive CD8+ T cells from PBMCs. Every receptor here comes from a man younger than 35 in good health. Some clones in this sample may be carry-over from other donors' samples. Both conserved end residues are part of each CDR3. Fields, in order: V gene, J gene, clone size, D gene, CDR3 protein, CDR3 DNA. A D gene is named only where the DNA matches it firmly. The size field is filled for only some rows; it gives once, few, many or a size class.

v_call: TRBV6-5; j_call: TRBJ1-1; clone_size: -; d_call: -; cdr3_aa: CASKTSTRSLSEAFF; cdr3_nt: TGTGCCAGCAAAACCTCCACTCGCAGTTTGTCTGAAGCTTTCTTT
v_call: TRBV7-3; j_call: TRBJ2-3; clone_size: -; d_call: -; cdr3_aa: CASSLRTGFGTDTQYF; cdr3_nt: TGTGCCAGCAGCCTCCGGACGGGTTTTGGTACAGATACGCAGTATTTT
v_call: TRBV7-9; j_call: TRBJ1-2; clone_size: -; d_call: -; cdr3_aa: CASRLGGGGYTF; cdr3_nt: TGTGCCAGCAGGCTCGGGGGAGGCGGCTACACCTTC
v_call: TRBV18; j_call: TRBJ2-4; clone_size: -; d_call: TRBD1; cdr3_aa: CASSSDRALAKNIQYF; cdr3_nt: TGTGCCAGCTCATCCGACAGGGCACTAGCCAAAAACATTCAGTACTTC
v_call: TRBV4-2; j_call: TRBJ2-3; clone_size: -; d_call: -; cdr3_aa: CASSQVPRPGDTQYF; cdr3_nt: TGTGCCAGCAGCCAAGTTCCCCGACCTGGAGATACGCAGTATTTT
v_call: TRBV7-9; j_call: TRBJ1-2; clone_size: -; d_call: TRBD1; cdr3_aa: CASSLGAPGGYGYTF; cdr3_nt: TGTGCCAGCAGCTTAGGAGCGCCAGGGGGCTATGGCTACACCTTC
v_call: TRBV6-6; j_call: TRBJ2-7; clone_size: -; d_call: -; cdr3_aa: CASSFGSAYEQYF; cdr3_nt: TGTGCCAGCAGTTTCGGATCAGCGTACGAGCAGTACTTC
v_call: TRBV27; j_call: TRBJ2-6; clone_size: -; d_call: -; cdr3_aa: CASTSWGTLRPGANVLTF; cdr3_nt: TGTGCCAGCACTTCCTGGGGCACTCTCCGGCCTGGGGCCAACGTCCTGACTTTC
v_call: TRBV27; j_call: TRBJ2-7; clone_size: -; d_call: -; cdr3_aa: CASSRRVGGFYEQYF; cdr3_nt: TGTGCCAGCAGCCGTCGGGTTGGGGGTTTTTACGAGCAGTACTTC
v_call: TRBV5-4; j_call: TRBJ1-1; clone_size: -; d_call: -; cdr3_aa: CASSPEAGRLRRFEAFF; cdr3_nt: TGTGCCAGCAGCCCAGAAGCGGGACGTTTGAGGAGGTTCGAAGCTTTCTTT
v_call: TRBV5-4; j_call: TRBJ1-2; clone_size: -; d_call: -; cdr3_aa: CASSFRGAANYGYTF; cdr3_nt: TGTGCCAGCAGCTTCAGGGGCGCAGCGAACTATGGCTACACCTTC
v_call: TRBV28; j_call: TRBJ2-7; clone_size: -; d_call: -; cdr3_aa: CASSPQGLPSYEQYF; cdr3_nt: TGTGCCAGCAGTCCGCAAGGGCTACCTTCCTACGAGCAGTACTTC
v_call: TRBV6-5; j_call: TRBJ2-5; clone_size: -; d_call: -; cdr3_aa: CASSYSSRPQETQYF; cdr3_nt: TGTGCCAGCAGTTACTCTTCTAGACCCCAAGAGACCCAGTACTTC
v_call: TRBV7-9; j_call: TRBJ2-1; clone_size: -; d_call: -; cdr3_aa: CASSSTGVSYNEQFF; cdr3_nt: TGTGCCAGCAGCTCGACAGGAGTCTCCTACAATGAGCAGTTCTTC
v_call: TRBV7-8; j_call: TRBJ1-3; clone_size: -; d_call: -; cdr3_aa: CASSPTKPPDRSLGNTIYF; cdr3_nt: TGTGCCAGCAGCCCCACGAAACCGCCCGACAGGAGTCTAGGAAACACCATATATTTT
v_call: TRBV27; j_call: TRBJ2-3; clone_size: -; d_call: -; cdr3_aa: CASSLVEGPTDTQYF; cdr3_nt: TGTGCCAGCAGTTTAGTAGAGGGGCCCACAGATACGCAGTATTTT
v_call: TRBV4-3; j_call: TRBJ2-5; clone_size: -; d_call: -; cdr3_aa: CASSQVREETQYF; cdr3_nt: TGCGCCAGCAGCCAAGTAAGGGAAGAGACCCAGTACTTC
v_call: TRBV5-1; j_call: TRBJ2-7; clone_size: -; d_call: -; cdr3_aa: CASSLPTDTYEQYF; cdr3_nt: TGCGCCAGCAGCTTGCCCACAGACACCTACGAGCAGTACTTC
v_call: TRBV7-9; j_call: TRBJ1-2; clone_size: few; d_call: -; cdr3_aa: CASSPVGYGYTF; cdr3_nt: TGTGCCAGCAGCCCGGTCGGCTATGGCTACACCTTC
v_call: TRBV9; j_call: TRBJ2-3; clone_size: -; d_call: -; cdr3_aa: CASSPRQSSTDTQYF; cdr3_nt: TGTGCCAGCAGCCCGCGACAGTCCAGCACAGATACGCAGTATTTT
v_call: TRBV27; j_call: TRBJ1-1; clone_size: -; d_call: -; cdr3_aa: CASSLAGIVTEAFF; cdr3_nt: TGTGCCAGCAGTTTAGCAGGGATTGTTACTGAAGCTTTCTTT
v_call: TRBV5-6; j_call: TRBJ2-2; clone_size: -; d_call: -; cdr3_aa: CASSQQNPGELFF; cdr3_nt: TGTGCCAGCAGTCAACAGAACCCCGGGGAGCTGTTTTTT
v_call: TRBV6-5; j_call: TRBJ2-7; clone_size: -; d_call: -; cdr3_aa: CASSNTGTHYEQYF; cdr3_nt: TGTGCCAGCAGTAACACCGGGACCCACTACGAGCAGTACTTC
v_call: TRBV7-2; j_call: TRBJ2-7; clone_size: -; d_call: -; cdr3_aa: CASSTDYEQYF; cdr3_nt: TGTGCCAGCAGCACAGACTACGAGCAGTACTTC
v_call: TRBV28; j_call: TRBJ1-2; clone_size: -; d_call: -; cdr3_aa: CASSQAGYTF; cdr3_nt: TGTGCCAGCAGTCAAGCGGGCTACACCTTC
v_call: TRBV5-4; j_call: TRBJ2-1; clone_size: -; d_call: TRBD2; cdr3_aa: CASSFPMWTERDENEQFF; cdr3_nt: TGTGCCAGCAGCTTCCCTATGTGGACGGAGCGGGACGAGAATGAGCAGTTCTTC
v_call: TRBV6-1; j_call: TRBJ2-7; clone_size: -; d_call: TRBD1; cdr3_aa: CASSDGTGGSAYEQYF; cdr3_nt: TGTGCCAGCAGTGACGGGACAGGGGGGTCGGCCTACGAGCAGTACTTC
v_call: TRBV6-5; j_call: TRBJ2-2; clone_size: -; d_call: -; cdr3_aa: CASSYSLAGNTGELFF; cdr3_nt: TGTGCCAGCAGTTACTCACTAGCAGGGAACACCGGGGAGCTGTTTTTT
v_call: TRBV28; j_call: TRBJ1-5; clone_size: -; d_call: TRBD1; cdr3_aa: CASSKRGQFNQPQHF; cdr3_nt: TGTGCCAGCAGTAAGCGGGGACAGTTCAATCAGCCCCAGCATTTT
v_call: TRBV28; j_call: TRBJ2-2; clone_size: few; d_call: -; cdr3_aa: CASSLRLAYANTGELFF; cdr3_nt: TGTGCCAGCAGTTTAAGGCTAGCCTATGCGAACACCGGGGAGCTGTTTTTT